This TCR beta chain was obtained from a study of T cell responses to AZD1222 COVID-19 vaccine. Findings of the study overall: All repertoire sampling was performed exclusively after the peak T cell response. Nearly half of spike-specific TCRs reportedly target variant regions that are unmutated in the B.1.351 and B.1.1.7 variants.

The CDR3 length is 13 residues. V was pared by 6 bases and J by 4 bases, with 11 bases between. Generated by immunoSEQ multiplex PCR, the TCRdb table keeps only in-frame clones and is missing some. Altogether roughly 92,000 clones are present, about 90% being singletons, with the ten largest covering more than 7.5%. Regarding this clone: Its antigen remains unidentified.

The sample was peripheral blood, taken on day 0 of AZD1222 vaccination. This receptor was obtained from an adult in good health. The chain employs TRBV12-3 or TRBV12-4 and TRBJ2-3, with D unclear. Here the CDR3 DNA reads TGTGCCAGCAGAGTAGGTGCGGCAGATACGCAGTATTTT. Residues: CASRVGAADTQYF.